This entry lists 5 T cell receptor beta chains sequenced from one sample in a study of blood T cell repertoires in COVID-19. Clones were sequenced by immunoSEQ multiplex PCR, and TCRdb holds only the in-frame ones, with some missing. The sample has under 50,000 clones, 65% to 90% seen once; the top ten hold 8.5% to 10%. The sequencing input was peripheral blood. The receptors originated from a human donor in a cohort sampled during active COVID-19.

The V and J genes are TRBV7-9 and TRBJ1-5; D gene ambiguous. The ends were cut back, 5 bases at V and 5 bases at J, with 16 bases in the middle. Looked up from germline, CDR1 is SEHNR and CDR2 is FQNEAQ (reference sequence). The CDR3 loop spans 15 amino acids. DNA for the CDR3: TGTGCCAGCAGCCCCTTAGGAGGTTTGGATCAGCCCCAGCATTTT. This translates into CASSPLGGLDQPQHF.

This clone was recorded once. This CDR3 is CASSLGGRTGGYGYTF. DNA for the CDR3: TGTGCCAGCAGTTTGGGTGGGAGGACAGGGGGCTATGGCTACACCTTC. The gene calls are TRBV6-5 and TRBJ1-2; 10 bases map to TRBD1. J was trimmed by 4 bases and V by 4 bases; bases with no gene match: 9. CDR1 MNHEY and CDR2 SVGAGI come from the germline V gene. This CDR3 contains 16 residues.

In DNA form, the CDR3 reads TGTGCCATCAGTGAGCCCTCGGGGATCGACTATGGCTACACCTTC. This sequence encodes CAISEPSGIDYGYTF. V gene TRBV10-3 combines with J gene TRBJ1-2; no definite D call. Trimming took 2 bases from V and 3 from J, leaving 13 bases between them. This CDR3 is 15 amino acids long. Germline V gene data show CDR1 as ENHRY and CDR2 as SYGVKD.

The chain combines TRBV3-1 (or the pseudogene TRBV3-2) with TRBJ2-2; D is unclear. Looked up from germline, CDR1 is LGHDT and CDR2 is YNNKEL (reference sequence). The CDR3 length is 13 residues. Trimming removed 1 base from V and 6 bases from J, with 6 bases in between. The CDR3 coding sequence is TGTGCCAGCAGCCAAGTCGGGTCCGGGGAGCTGTTTTTT. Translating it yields CASSQVGSGELFF.

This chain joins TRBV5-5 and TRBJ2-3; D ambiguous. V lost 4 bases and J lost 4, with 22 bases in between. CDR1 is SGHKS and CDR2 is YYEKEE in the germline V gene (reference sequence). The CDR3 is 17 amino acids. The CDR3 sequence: CASSLAGLYDPPDTQYF. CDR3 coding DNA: TGTGCCAGCAGCCTCGCCGGGTTGTACGACCCCCCAGATACGCAGTATTTT.